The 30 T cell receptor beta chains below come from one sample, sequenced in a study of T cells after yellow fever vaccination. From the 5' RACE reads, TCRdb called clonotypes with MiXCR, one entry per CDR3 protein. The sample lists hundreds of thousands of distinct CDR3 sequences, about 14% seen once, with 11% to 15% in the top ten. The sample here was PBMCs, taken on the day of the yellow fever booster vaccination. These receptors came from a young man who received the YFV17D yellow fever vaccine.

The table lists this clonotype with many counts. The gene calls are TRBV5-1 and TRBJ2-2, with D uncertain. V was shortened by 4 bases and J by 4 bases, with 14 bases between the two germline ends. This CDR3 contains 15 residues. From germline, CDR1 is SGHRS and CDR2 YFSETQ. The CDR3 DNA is TGCGCCAGCAGCGTCGGGCCACGCGGCACCGGGGAGCTGTTTTTT. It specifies CASSVGPRGTGELFF.

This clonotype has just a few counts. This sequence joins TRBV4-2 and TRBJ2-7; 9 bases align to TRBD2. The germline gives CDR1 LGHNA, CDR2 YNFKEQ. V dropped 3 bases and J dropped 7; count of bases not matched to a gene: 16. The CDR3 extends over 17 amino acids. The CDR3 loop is CASSQAALASGAREQYF. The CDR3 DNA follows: TGTGCCAGCAGCCAGGCCGCTTTGGCTAGCGGGGCTAGGGAGCAGTACTTC.

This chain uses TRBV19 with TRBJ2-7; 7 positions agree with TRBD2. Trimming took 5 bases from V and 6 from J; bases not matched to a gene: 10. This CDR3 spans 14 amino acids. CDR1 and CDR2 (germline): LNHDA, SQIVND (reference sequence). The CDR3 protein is CASSLWTGGGEQYF. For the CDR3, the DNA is TGTGCCAGTAGTCTTTGGACGGGAGGAGGCGAGCAGTACTTC.

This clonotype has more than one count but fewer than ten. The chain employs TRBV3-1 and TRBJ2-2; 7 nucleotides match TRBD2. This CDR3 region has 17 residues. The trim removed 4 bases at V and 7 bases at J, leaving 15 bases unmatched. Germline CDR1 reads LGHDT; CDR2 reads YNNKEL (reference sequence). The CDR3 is CASSRLPIGGRIGELFF. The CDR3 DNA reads TGTGCCAGCAGCCGACTCCCCATCGGCGGGAGAATCGGGGAGCTGTTTTTT.

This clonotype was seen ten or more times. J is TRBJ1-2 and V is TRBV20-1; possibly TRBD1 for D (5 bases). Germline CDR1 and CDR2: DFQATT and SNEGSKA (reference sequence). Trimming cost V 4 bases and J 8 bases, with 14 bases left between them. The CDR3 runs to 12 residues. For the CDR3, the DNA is TGCAGTGCTACTGGGGGTTTTAACGGCTACACCTTC. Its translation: CSATGGFNGYTF.

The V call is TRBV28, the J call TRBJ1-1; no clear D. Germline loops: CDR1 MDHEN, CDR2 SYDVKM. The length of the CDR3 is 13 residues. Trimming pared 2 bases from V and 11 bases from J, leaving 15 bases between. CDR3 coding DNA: TGTGCCAGCAGTTTAGCAAGACCTCCTGGGGCTTTCTTT. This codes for CASSLARPPGAFF.

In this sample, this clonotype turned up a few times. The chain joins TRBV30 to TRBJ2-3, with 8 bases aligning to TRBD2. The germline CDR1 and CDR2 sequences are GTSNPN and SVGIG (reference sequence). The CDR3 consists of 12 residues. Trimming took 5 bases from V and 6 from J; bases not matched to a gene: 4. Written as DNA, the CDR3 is TGTGCCTGGCGGACTAGCCGGGATACGCAGTATTTT. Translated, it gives CAWRTSRDTQYF. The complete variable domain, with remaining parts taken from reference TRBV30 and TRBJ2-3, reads SQTIHQWPATLVQPVGSPLSLECTVEGTSNPNLYWYRQAAGRGLQLLFYSVGIGQISSEVPQNLSASRPQDRQFILSSKKLLLSDSGFYLCAWRTSRDTQYFGPGTRLTVL.

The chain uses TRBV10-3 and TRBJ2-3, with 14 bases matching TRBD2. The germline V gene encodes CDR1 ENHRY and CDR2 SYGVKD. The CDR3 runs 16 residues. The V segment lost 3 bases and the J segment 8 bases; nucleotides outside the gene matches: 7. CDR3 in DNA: TGTGCCATCAGTGACGTCGGGACTAGCGGGAGTAGTACGCAGTATTTT. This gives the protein CAISDVGTSGSSTQYF.

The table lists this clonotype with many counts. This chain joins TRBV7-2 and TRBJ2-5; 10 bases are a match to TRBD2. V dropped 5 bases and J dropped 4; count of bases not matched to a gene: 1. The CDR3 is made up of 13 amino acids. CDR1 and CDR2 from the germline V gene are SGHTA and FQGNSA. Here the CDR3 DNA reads TGTGCCAGCAGCCGGACTAGCGGAGAGACCCAGTACTTC. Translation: CASSRTSGETQYF. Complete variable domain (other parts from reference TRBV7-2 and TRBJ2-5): GAGVSQSPSNKVTEKGKDVELRCDPISGHTALYWYRQSLGQGLEFLIYFQGNSAPDKSGLPSDRFSAERTGGSVSTLTIQRTQQEDSAVYLCASSRTSGETQYFGPGTRLLVL.

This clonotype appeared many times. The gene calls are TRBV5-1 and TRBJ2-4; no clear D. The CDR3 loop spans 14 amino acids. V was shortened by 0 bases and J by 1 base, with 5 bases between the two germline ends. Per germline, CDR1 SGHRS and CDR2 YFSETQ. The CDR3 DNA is TGCGCCAGCAGCTTGGAGGCGGCCAAAAACATTCAGTACTTC. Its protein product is CASSLEAAKNIQYF.

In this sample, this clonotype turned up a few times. This chain's CDR3 is CASSPPTRPGELFF. CDR3 bases: TGTGCCAGCTCACCCCCTACTCGTCCCGGGGAGCTGTTTTTT. V usage is TRBV18 and J usage is TRBJ2-2; D call uncertain. CDR3 length: 14 amino acids. Trimming cost V 3 bases and J 6 bases, with 11 bases left between them. Germline values: CDR1 KGHSH, CDR2 LQKENI.

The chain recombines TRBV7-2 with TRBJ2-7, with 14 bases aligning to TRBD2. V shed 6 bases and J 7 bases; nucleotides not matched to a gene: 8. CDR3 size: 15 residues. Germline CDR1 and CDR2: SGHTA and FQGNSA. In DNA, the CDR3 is TGTGCCAGCAGTCAATGGGGACTAGCGGGAGATGAGCAGTACTTC. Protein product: CASSQWGLAGDEQYF.

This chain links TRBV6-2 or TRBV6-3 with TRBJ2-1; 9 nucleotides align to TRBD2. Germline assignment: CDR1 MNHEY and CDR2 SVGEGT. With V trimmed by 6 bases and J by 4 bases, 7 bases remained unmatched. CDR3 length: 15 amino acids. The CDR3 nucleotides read TGTGCCAGCAGCCCAGCGGGAGGTGGTTACAATGAGCAGTTCTTC. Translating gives CASSPAGGGYNEQFF.

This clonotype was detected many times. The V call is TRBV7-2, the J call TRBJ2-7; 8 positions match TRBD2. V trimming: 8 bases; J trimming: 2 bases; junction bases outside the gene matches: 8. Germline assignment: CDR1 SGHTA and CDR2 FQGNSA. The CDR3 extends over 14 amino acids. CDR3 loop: CASGSGTRAYEQYF. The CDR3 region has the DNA TGTGCCAGCGGATCCGGGACTAGGGCCTACGAGCAGTACTTC.

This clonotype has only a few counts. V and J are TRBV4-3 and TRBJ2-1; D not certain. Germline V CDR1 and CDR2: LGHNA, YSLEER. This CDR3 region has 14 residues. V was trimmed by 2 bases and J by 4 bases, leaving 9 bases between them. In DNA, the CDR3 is TGCGCCAGCAGCCAAATTTCCAGATACAATGAGCAGTTCTTC. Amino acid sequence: CASSQISRYNEQFF.

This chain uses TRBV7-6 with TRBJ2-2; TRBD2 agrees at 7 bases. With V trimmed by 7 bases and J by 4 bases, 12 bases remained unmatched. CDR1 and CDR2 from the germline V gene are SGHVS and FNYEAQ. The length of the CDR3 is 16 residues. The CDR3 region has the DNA TGTGCCAGCAAACCCTGGGCGGGAGTGGGCACCGGGGAGCTGTTTTTT. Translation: CASKPWAGVGTGELFF.

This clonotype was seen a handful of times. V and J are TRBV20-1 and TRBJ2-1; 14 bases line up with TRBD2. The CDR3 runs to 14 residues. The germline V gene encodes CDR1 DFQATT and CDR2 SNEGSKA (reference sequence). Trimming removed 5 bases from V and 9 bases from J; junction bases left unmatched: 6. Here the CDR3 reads CSAGLGTSGSEQFF. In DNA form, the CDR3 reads TGCAGTGCTGGGCTGGGGACTAGCGGGAGTGAGCAGTTCTTC.

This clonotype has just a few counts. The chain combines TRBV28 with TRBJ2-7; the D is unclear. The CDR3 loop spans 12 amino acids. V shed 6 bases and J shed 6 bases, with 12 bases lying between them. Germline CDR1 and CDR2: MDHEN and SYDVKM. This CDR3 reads CASSLPGLEQYF. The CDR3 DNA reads TGTGCCAGCAGCCTCCCCGGGCTCGAGCAGTACTTC. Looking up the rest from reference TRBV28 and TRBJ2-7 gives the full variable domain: DVKVTQSSRYLVKRTGEKVFLECVQDMDHENMFWYRQDPGLGLRLIYFSYDVKMKEKGDIPEGYSVSREKKERFSLILESASTNQTSMYLCASSLPGLEQYFGPGTRLTVT.

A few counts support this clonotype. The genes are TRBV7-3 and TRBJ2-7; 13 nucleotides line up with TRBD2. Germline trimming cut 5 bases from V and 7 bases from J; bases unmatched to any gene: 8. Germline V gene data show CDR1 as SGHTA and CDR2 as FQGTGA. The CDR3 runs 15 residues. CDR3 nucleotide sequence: TGTGCCAGCAGCCGCGGGACTAGCGGGATGAGAGAGCAGTACTTC. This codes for CASSRGTSGMREQYF. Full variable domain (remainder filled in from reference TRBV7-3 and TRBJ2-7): GAGVSQTPSNKVTEKGKYVELRCDPISGHTALYWYRQSLGQGPEFLIYFQGTGAADDSGLPNDRFFAVRPEGSVSTLKIQRTERGDSAVYLCASSRGTSGMREQYFGPGTRLTVT.

Here the CDR3 reads CSARITSGAKNIQYF. The DNA for the CDR3 is TGCAGTGCTAGGATTACTAGCGGAGCCAAAAACATTCAGTACTTC. The V call is TRBV20-1, the J call TRBJ2-4, with 8 nucleotides matching TRBD2. The ends lost 3 bases at V and 0 bases at J; junction bases unmatched: 4. The length of the CDR3 is 15 residues. The germline CDR1 and CDR2 sequences are DFQATT and SNEGSKA (reference sequence).

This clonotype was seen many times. The CDR3 loop is CASSRDRDQPQHF. The DNA for the CDR3 is TGTGCCAGCAGTCGGGACAGGGATCAGCCCCAGCATTTT. The chain couples TRBV6-2 or TRBV6-3 to TRBJ1-5; 9 nucleotides line up with TRBD1. Looked up from germline, CDR1 is MNHEY and CDR2 is SVGEGT. The trim removed 5 bases at V and 5 bases at J, leaving 1 base unmatched. This CDR3 is built from 13 residues.

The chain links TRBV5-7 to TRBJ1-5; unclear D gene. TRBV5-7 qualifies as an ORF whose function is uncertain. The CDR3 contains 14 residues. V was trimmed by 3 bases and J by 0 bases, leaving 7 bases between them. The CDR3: CASSSRISNQPQHF. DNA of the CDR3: TGTGCCAGCAGCTCGCGGATTAGCAATCAGCCCCAGCATTTT.

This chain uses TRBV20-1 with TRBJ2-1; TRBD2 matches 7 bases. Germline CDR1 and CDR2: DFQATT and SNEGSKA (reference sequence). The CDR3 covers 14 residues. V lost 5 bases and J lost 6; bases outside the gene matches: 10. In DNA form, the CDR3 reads TGCAGTGCTTCGCTAGCGGCCTTTTTCAATGAGCAGTTCTTC. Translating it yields CSASLAAFFNEQFF.

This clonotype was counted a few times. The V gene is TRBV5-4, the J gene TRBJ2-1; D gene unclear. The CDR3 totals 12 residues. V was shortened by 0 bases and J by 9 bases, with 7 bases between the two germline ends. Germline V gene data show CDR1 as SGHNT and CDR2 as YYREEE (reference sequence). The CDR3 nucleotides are TGTGCCAGCAGCTTGGCCAGTGCTGAGCAGTTCTTC. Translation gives CASSLASAEQFF.

DNA of the CDR3: TGCAGCGTTGATACTAGCGGAGTGAACAATGAGCAGTTCTTC. Translating gives CSVDTSGVNNEQFF. The chain links TRBV29-1 to TRBJ2-1, with TRBD2 matching 8 bases. The junction had 6 bases not matched to a gene; V was cut back by 3 bases and J by 5 bases. CDR3 length: 14 amino acids. Germline loops: CDR1 SQVTM, CDR2 ANQGSEA.

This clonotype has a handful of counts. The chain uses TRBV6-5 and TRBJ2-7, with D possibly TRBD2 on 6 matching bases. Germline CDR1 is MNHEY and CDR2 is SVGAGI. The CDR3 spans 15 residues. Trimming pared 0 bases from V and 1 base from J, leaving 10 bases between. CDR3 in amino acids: CASSYSGAGSYEQYF. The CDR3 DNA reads TGTGCCAGCAGTTACTCAGGGGCGGGGTCCTACGAGCAGTACTTC.

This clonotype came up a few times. The CDR3 region has the DNA TGTGCCAGCAGCTTCTCGACTGATACCTACAATGAGCAGTTCTTC. This encodes CASSFSTDTYNEQFF. The J gene is TRBJ2-1, the V gene TRBV5-4; D gene uncertain. The CDR3 is 15 residues long. Germline V gives CDR1 SGHNT, CDR2 YYREEE (reference sequence). With 2 bases removed from V and 2 bases from J, the gap between germline ends came to 11 bases.

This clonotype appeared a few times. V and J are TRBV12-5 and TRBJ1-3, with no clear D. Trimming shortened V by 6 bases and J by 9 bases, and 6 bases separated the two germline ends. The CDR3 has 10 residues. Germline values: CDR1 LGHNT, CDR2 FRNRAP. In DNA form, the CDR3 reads TGTGCTAGTGGGGCGGCCACCATATATTTT. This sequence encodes CASGAATIYF.

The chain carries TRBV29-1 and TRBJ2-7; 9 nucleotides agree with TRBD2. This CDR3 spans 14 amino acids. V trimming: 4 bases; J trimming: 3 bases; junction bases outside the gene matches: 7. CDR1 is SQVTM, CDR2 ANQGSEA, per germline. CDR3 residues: CSVGLAGVYYEQYF. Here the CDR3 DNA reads TGCAGCGTTGGGTTAGCGGGAGTATACTACGAGCAGTACTTC.

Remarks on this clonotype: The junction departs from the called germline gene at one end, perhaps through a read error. CDR3 amino acids: CTSSVNGQGNEQYF. CDR3 bases: TGTACCAGCAGCGTCAACGGACAGGGCAACGAGCAGTACTTC. The chain carries TRBV9 and TRBJ2-7, with 8 nucleotides matching TRBD1. Germline loops: CDR1 SGDLS, CDR2 YYNGEE. CDR3 length equals 14 residues.